This TCR beta chain was sequenced for a study of shared clonotypes between healthy human individuals. Findings and limits, study-wide: Clonotypes which were not shared had lower generation probabilities than clonotypes that all four donors shared. Sorted-subset samples were not fully sequenced, rarefaction indicated.

For this clone: No antigen is known for it.

The CDR3 has 14 amino acids. Trimming left V 2 bases short and J 0 bases short, with 5 bases between. CDR1 and CDR2 (germline): MDHEN, SYDVKM. Terminally differentiated effector memory CD45RA+ cells were left out of the naive CD8 fraction, which was CD45RO-negative and positively selected for CCR7. None of the donors, who were healthy HIV-negative adults, had recently had acute infections or vaccinations. This table comes from immunoSEQ multiplex PCR, and its TCRdb copy is limited to in-frame clones, with some not included. The sample lists around 700,000 clones, around 90% seen once, with about 24% in the top ten.

What was sequenced was naive CD8+ T cells sorted from blood. The V and J genes are TRBV28 and TRBJ1-5; D unclear. This TCR was recovered from a man aged 25 to 40 in good health. The CDR3 coding sequence is TGTGCCAGCAGTTTAGGAAATAGCAATCAGCCCCAGCATTTT. Its translation: CASSLGNSNQPQHF.